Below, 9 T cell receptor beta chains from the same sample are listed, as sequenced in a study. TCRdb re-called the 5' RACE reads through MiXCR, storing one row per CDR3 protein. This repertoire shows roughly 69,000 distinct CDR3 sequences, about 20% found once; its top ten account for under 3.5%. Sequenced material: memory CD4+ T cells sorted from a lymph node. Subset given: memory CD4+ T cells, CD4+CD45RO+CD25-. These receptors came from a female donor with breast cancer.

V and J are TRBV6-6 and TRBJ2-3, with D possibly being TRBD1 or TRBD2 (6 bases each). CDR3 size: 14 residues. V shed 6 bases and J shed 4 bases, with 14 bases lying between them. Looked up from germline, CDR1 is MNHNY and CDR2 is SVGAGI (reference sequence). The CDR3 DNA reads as TGTGCCAGCAGCCTGAGGGGGGTTGCAGATACGCAGTATTTT. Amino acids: CASSLRGVADTQYF.

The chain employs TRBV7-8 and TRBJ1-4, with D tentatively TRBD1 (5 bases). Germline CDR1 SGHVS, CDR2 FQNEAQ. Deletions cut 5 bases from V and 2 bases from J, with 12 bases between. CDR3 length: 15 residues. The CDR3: CASSMGLQTNEKLFF. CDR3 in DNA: TGTGCCAGCAGCATGGGACTGCAGACTAATGAAAAACTGTTTTTT.

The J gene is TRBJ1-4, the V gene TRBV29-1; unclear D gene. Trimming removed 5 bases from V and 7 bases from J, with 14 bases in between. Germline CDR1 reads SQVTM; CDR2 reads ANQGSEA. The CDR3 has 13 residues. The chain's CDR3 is CSVIAAPSEKLFF. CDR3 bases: TGCAGCGTTATCGCAGCTCCCAGTGAAAAACTGTTTTTT.

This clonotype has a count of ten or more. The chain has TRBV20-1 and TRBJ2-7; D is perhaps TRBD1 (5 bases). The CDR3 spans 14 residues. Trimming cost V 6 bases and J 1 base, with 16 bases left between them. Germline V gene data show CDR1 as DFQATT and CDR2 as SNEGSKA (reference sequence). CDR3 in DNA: TGCAGTGCAAAGCTTGGGGCAGGTTCCTACGAGCAGTACTTC. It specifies CSAKLGAGSYEQYF.

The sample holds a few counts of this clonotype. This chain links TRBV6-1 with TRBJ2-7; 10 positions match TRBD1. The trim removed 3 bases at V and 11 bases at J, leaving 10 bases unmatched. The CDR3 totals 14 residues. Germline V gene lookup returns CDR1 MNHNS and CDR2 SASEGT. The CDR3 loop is CASSDVPGQGKKYF. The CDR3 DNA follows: TGTGCCAGCAGTGATGTTCCGGGACAGGGGAAGAAGTACTTC.

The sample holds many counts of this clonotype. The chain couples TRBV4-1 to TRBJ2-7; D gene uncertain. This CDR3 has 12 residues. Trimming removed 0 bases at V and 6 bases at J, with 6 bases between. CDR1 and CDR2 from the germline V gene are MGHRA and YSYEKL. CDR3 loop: CASSQEESEQYF. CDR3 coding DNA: TGCGCCAGCAGCCAAGAAGAGTCCGAGCAGTACTTC.

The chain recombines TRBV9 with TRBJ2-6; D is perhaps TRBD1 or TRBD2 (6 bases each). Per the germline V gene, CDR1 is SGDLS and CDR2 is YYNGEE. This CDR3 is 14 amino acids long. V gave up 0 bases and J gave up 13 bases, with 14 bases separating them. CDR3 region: CASSVEGGARVLTF. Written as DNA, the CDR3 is TGTGCCAGCAGCGTAGAGGGGGGTGCAAGGGTCCTGACTTTC. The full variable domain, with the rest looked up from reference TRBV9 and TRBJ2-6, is DSGVTQTPKHLITATGQRVTLRCSPRSGDLSVYWYQQSLDQGLQFLIQYYNGEERAKGNILERFSAQQFPDLHSELNLSSLELGDSALYFCASSVEGGARVLTFGAGSRLTVL.

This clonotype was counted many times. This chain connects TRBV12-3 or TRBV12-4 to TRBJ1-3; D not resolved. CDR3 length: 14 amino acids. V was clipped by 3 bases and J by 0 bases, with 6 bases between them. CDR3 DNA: TGTGCCAGCAGTTTTACCAGCTCTGGAAACACCATATATTTT. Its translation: CASSFTSSGNTIYF.

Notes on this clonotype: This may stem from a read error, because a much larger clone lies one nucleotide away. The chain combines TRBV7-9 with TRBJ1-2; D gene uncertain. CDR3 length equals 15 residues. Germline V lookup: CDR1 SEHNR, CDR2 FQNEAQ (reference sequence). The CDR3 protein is CASSPWEVPNHGYTF. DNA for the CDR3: TGTGCCAGCAGCCCATGGGAAGTCCCTAACCATGGCTACACCTTC.